The clone carrying this T cell receptor (beta chain) was observed a few times. This entry is derived from a study of blood T cell repertoires in COVID-19. Background on the study: Donors in the United States, Italy and Spain gave samples during acute or convalescent COVID-19.

As processed by the authors: The assay estimated nucleated cells by amplifying reference gene primers. The table came from immunoSEQ multiplex PCR; TCRdb's copy has only in-frame clones and leaves some out. V, J and clone size are those of that table, while D and trimming were read from the DNA. Here the sample spans approximately 150,000 clones, 65% to 90% being singletons. The receptor was isolated from a man in his 70s with acute or convalescent COVID-19. The sequenced sample was peripheral blood.

CDR3 in amino acids: CASSTGTGLATNEKLFF. The CDR3 DNA reads TGCGCCAGCAGCACGGGGACAGGCCTGGCAACTAATGAAAAACTGTTTTTT. The V and J genes are TRBV5-1 and TRBJ1-4, with 8 bases matching TRBD1. The CDR3 consists of 17 residues. Germline loops: CDR1 SGHRS, CDR2 YFSETQ. V gave up 4 bases and J gave up 0 bases; unmatched junction bases: 8.